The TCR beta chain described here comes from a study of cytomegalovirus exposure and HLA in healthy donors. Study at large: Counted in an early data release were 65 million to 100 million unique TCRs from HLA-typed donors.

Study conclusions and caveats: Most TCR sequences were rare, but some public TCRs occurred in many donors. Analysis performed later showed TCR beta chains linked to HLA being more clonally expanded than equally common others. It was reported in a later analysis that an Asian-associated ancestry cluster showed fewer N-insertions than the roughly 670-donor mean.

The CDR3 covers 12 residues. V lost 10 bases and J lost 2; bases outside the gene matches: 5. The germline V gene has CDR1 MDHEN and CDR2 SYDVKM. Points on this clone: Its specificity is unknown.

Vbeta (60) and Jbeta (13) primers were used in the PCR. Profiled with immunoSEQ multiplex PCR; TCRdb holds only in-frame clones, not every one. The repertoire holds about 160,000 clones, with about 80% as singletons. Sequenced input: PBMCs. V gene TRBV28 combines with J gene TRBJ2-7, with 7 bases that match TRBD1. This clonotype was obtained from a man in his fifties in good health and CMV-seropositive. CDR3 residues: CAIMGQPYEQYF. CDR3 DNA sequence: TGTGCCATAATGGGACAGCCCTACGAGCAGTACTTC. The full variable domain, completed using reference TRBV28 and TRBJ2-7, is DVKVTQSSRYLVKRTGEKVFLECVQDMDHENMFWYRQDPGLGLRLIYFSYDVKMKEKGDIPEGYSVSREKKERFSLILESASTNQTSMYLCAIMGQPYEQYFGPGTRLTVT.